This passage covers 13 T cell receptor beta chains from one sample sequenced in a study of CD8+ T cells in alopecia areata. Described treatment: oral pan-JAK inhibitor, 5-10 mg twice daily. Reverse transcribed after extraction, RNA yielded cDNA as the sequencing template. Sequencing was performed with immunoSEQ multiplex PCR; in TCRdb, only in-frame clones are kept and a portion is missing. This table holds some 200,000 clones, about 58% found once. The specimen comprised CD4+ T cells sorted from blood, sampled at week 4, from a patient treated with tofacitinib. Receptor source: a human donor with alopecia areata.

The J gene is TRBJ1-5, the V gene TRBV29-1; weak D call: TRBD1 (6 bases). Germline V lookup: CDR1 SQVTM, CDR2 ANQGSEA. Trimming removed 7 bases from V and 0 bases from J, with 16 bases in between. This CDR3 spans 15 amino acids. The CDR3 reads CSATRTAYSNQPQHF. The CDR3 DNA reads TGCAGCGCCACAAGGACAGCTTATAGCAATCAGCCCCAGCATTTT.

This clone was found once. The chain uses TRBV29-1 and TRBJ1-1; possibly TRBD1 for D (6 bases). The CDR3 totals 10 residues. V lost 5 bases and J 11 bases, leaving 12 bases between the germline ends. Per germline, CDR1 SQVTM and CDR2 ANQGSEA. As DNA, the CDR3 is TGCAGCGTTCGACAGGAGGAGGCTTTCTTT. Translating gives CSVRQEEAFF.

The chain carries TRBV30 and TRBJ2-3, with D hard to call. Trimming left V 4 bases short and J 0 bases short, with 14 bases between. Germline V gene sequence: CDR1 GTSNPN, CDR2 SVGIG (reference sequence). CDR3 length equals 15 residues. The CDR3 DNA reads TGTGCCTGGACACCTATCTGGCAGAGCACAGATACGCAGTATTTT. Translation: CAWTPIWQSTDTQYF.

This clone appeared a few times. The sample has other DNA sequences that encode this CDR3 too. The chain employs TRBV2 and TRBJ2-7; TRBD2 might be the D (5 bases). Germline CDR1 SNHLY, CDR2 FYNNEI. Deletions cut 0 bases from V and 3 bases from J, with 15 bases between. The CDR3 spans 16 residues. The DNA of the CDR3 is TGTGCCAGCAGTGAAGCGGGGAGCCTCAACTACTACGAGCAGTACTTC. This gives the protein CASSEAGSLNYYEQYF.

The chain combines TRBV7-2 with TRBJ2-3; 10 nucleotides agree with TRBD2. The germline V gene encodes CDR1 SGHTA and CDR2 FQGNSA. The CDR3 is 16 residues long. V gave up 1 base and J gave up 4 bases; unmatched junction bases: 5. The CDR3 is CASSLGKRGGPDTQYF. The CDR3 DNA is TGTGCCAGCAGCTTAGGCAAGCGGGGGGGCCCAGATACGCAGTATTTT.

The chain has TRBV29-1 and TRBJ1-2; D gene uncertain. This CDR3 comprises 14 residues. V gave up 7 bases and J gave up 6 bases, with 21 bases separating them. In germline, CDR1 is SQVTM, CDR2 ANQGSEA. The chain's CDR3 is CSAPRETGLNGYTF. CDR3 sequence (DNA): TGCAGCGCCCCTAGAGAAACCGGACTTAATGGCTACACCTTC.

This clone turned up a few times. CDR3 in amino acids: CASSSSRDRQYNEQFF. As DNA, the CDR3 is TGTGCCAGCAGTTCAAGCCGGGACAGGCAATACAATGAGCAGTTCTTC. The J gene is TRBJ2-1, the V gene TRBV6-5, with TRBD1 identical over 8 bases. This CDR3 contains 16 residues. V lost 4 bases to trimming and J lost 4 bases; unmatched junction nucleotides: 9. Per germline, CDR1 MNHEY and CDR2 SVGAGI.

Of note for this clone: One junction end does not reproduce the germline sequence, and a read error may be involved. This chain uses TRBV5-1 with TRBJ2-3; 7 bases match TRBD1. CDR1 is SGHRS, CDR2 YFSETQ, per germline. The CDR3 runs 17 residues. The CDR3 reads CASSLGRTGVVTDSQYF. The CDR3 coding sequence is TGCGCCAGCAGCCTAGGTCGTACAGGGGTTGTTACAGATTCGCAGTATTTT.

The chain combines TRBV25-1 with TRBJ1-2; TRBD1 matches 8 bases. Germline assignment: CDR1 MGHDK and CDR2 SYGVNS. This CDR3 contains 15 residues. Germline trimming cut 4 bases from V and 8 bases from J; bases unmatched to any gene: 12. The chain's CDR3 is CASSGPATGEVGYTF. Here the CDR3 DNA reads TGTGCCAGCAGTGGTCCGGCGACAGGGGAAGTGGGCTACACCTTC.

CDR3: CATREMNTEAFF. The CDR3 DNA reads as TGTGCCACCAGGGAGATGAACACTGAAGCTTTCTTT. The chain combines TRBV6-1 with TRBJ1-1, with a tentative D call TRBD1 (5 bases). There are 12 residues in the CDR3. CDR1 and CDR2 (germline): MNHNS, SASEGT. V lost 10 bases, J lost 0 bases, and 9 bases lay in between.

The V call is TRBV29-1, the J call TRBJ2-1; 9 bases fit TRBD1. This CDR3 spans 15 amino acids. Germline lookup yields CDR1 SQVTM and CDR2 ANQGSEA. V was clipped by 1 base and J by 7 bases; unmatched bases: 8. CDR3 DNA sequence: TGCAGCGTTGAAGCCCGGGACAGGGCTGCTAATGAGCAGTTCTTC. Its translation: CSVEARDRAANEQFF.

CDR3 coding DNA: TGTGCCAGCAGCTTTCGGGCCAGCCGCCTGGACTACTATGGCTACACCTTC. Translating it yields CASSFRASRLDYYGYTF. V usage is TRBV5-4 and J usage is TRBJ1-2; no firm D call. The CDR3 totals 17 residues. Trimming took off 2 bases at V and 3 bases at J, with 20 bases between the two ends. Germline CDR1 reads SGHNT; CDR2 reads YYREEE (reference sequence).

This clone was recorded once. The chain couples TRBV15 to TRBJ2-6, with D possibly being TRBD2 (5 bases). There are 19 residues in the CDR3. Trimming left V 0 bases short and J 2 bases short, with 17 bases between. The V gene's germline CDR1 is LNHNV and CDR2 YYDKDF (reference sequence). CDR3 region: CATSRDWARHGAGANVLTF. The CDR3 DNA is TGTGCCACCAGCAGAGATTGGGCACGCCACGGGGCTGGGGCCAACGTCCTGACTTTC.